Each of the 31 T cell receptor beta chains below was sequenced from the same sample in a study of monozygotic twins with inflammatory bowel disease. No DNA is given; TCRdb re-called the 5' RACE reads and lists each CDR3 protein once. The sample's table shows around 380,000 distinct CDR3 sequences. The sequenced material came from blood. These receptors originate from a human donor with ulcerative colitis or Crohn's disease, or a healthy co-twin of an affected twin (not recorded which).

This chain uses TRBV7-8 with TRBJ1-1. The CDR3 is made up of 14 amino acids. CDR1 and CDR2 (germline): SGHVS, FQNEAQ. CDR3: CASSFRGRLAEAFF.

The CDR3 loop reads CASSLGQGAMNTEAFF. The rearrangement links TRBV5-1 to TRBJ1-1; TCRdb's D call, TRBD1, is unchecked because there is no DNA. CDR1 and CDR2 (germline): SGHRS, YFSETQ. The CDR3 consists of 16 residues.

J is TRBJ1-4 and V is TRBV5-1. This CDR3 spans 14 amino acids. In germline, CDR1 is SGHRS, CDR2 YFSETQ. The CDR3 loop is CASSMGQDNEKLFF.

The chain has TRBV12-3 or TRBV12-4 and TRBJ1-2; absent DNA, TCRdb's TRBD1 call cannot be checked. The CDR3 is made up of 14 amino acids. Here the CDR3 reads CASSYRGGGYGYTF.

Here the CDR3 reads CSAESPLAGGIQETQYF. The rearrangement links TRBV20-1 to TRBJ2-5; TCRdb's D call, TRBD2, is unchecked because there is no DNA. Germline V lookup: CDR1 DFQATT, CDR2 SNEGSKA (reference sequence). There are 17 residues in the CDR3.

This chain connects TRBV7-9 to TRBJ2-1; TCRdb indicates TRBD2, and absent DNA this call remains unverified. This CDR3 region has 14 residues. Germline loops: CDR1 SEHNR, CDR2 FQNEAQ (reference sequence). CDR3 sequence reads: CASSFLASPNEQFF.

The rearrangement links TRBV7-2 to TRBJ2-2; the TRBD2 assignment by TCRdb is unverifiable without DNA. This CDR3 contains 18 residues. Germline V CDR1 and CDR2: SGHTA, FQGNSA. CDR3 in amino acids: CASSLARASGRAPGELFF.

The chain employs TRBV10-3 and TRBJ1-6. CDR3 size: 15 residues. Germline CDR1 reads ENHRY; CDR2 reads SYGVKD. CDR3 amino acids: CAISESTRSKSPLHF.

V is TRBV20-1 and J is TRBJ1-2; TCRdb's D call, TRBD1, is unchecked because there is no DNA. This CDR3 comprises 17 residues. The germline V gene encodes CDR1 DFQATT and CDR2 SNEGSKA (reference sequence). The CDR3 spells CSAPETGGVTINYGYTF.

The chain combines TRBV14 with TRBJ2-2. This CDR3 is built from 14 residues. Germline V gene data show CDR1 as SGHDN and CDR2 as FVKESK. The CDR3 loop is CASSQETKTGELFF.

The V gene is TRBV5-1, the J gene TRBJ1-4; with no DNA, the TCRdb D assignment of TRBD1 cannot be verified. The CDR3 is 18 residues long. Germline CDR1 SGHRS, CDR2 YFSETQ. The CDR3 reads CASSPRDRSPGHGEKLFF.

J is TRBJ2-5 and V is TRBV10-3; checking the TCRdb D call of TRBD1 is not possible without DNA. CDR1 is ENHRY and CDR2 is SYGVKD in the germline V gene. The CDR3 has 12 residues. The CDR3 protein is CAIRGQGETQYF.

The chain is built from TRBV28 and TRBJ2-5; the D call from TCRdb, TRBD1, cannot be confirmed without DNA. Germline V gene sequence: CDR1 MDHEN, CDR2 SYDVKM. The CDR3 is 16 amino acids. The CDR3 protein is CASSTSGALLRETQYF.

The chain employs TRBV6-5 and TRBJ1-4. This CDR3 contains 17 residues. Germline CDR1 reads MNHEY; CDR2 reads SVGAGI. The CDR3 sequence is CASSYSISGVTNEKLFF.

This chain connects TRBV20-1 to TRBJ2-3; checking the TCRdb D call of TRBD1 is not possible without DNA. Per germline, CDR1 DFQATT and CDR2 SNEGSKA (reference sequence). The CDR3 totals 15 residues. The CDR3: CSASSRGVSTDTQYF.

This sequence joins TRBV24-1 and TRBJ2-1; the TCRdb call, TRBD1, lacks DNA for checking. CDR1 is KGHDR, CDR2 SFDVKD, per germline. The CDR3 spans 17 residues. CDR3: CATSDSADRVDNNEQFF.

The chain couples TRBV19 to TRBJ2-7. This CDR3 region has 15 residues. Germline CDR1 LNHDA, CDR2 SQIVND (reference sequence). CDR3 sequence: CASSIIWPPNYEQYF.

The chain joins TRBV30 to TRBJ1-1. Germline V gene sequence: CDR1 GTSNPN, CDR2 SVGIG (reference sequence). This CDR3 contains 13 residues. The CDR3 sequence is CAWSVRTNTEAFF.

This rearrangement joins TRBV5-1 to TRBJ1-4; with no DNA, the TCRdb D assignment of TRBD1 cannot be verified. Germline CDR1 is SGHRS and CDR2 is YFSETQ. The CDR3 length is 15 residues. The CDR3 spells CASSPGPARNEKLFF.

The genes are TRBV29-1 and TRBJ2-7. This CDR3 is 14 amino acids long. Germline-derived CDR1 and CDR2 are SQVTM and ANQGSEA. This CDR3 reads CSVVQIRGSYEQYF.

The chain joins TRBV28 to TRBJ2-2; no DNA is available, so the TRBD2 call from TCRdb remains unchecked. Per the germline V gene, CDR1 is MDHEN and CDR2 is SYDVKM. CDR3 length: 15 amino acids. This CDR3 reads CASRLAGASTGELFF.

The chain recombines TRBV12-3 or TRBV12-4 with TRBJ2-1; TCRdb's assignment of TRBD2 cannot be checked, as there is no DNA. The CDR3 has 13 residues. The CDR3 sequence is CADRLAGGNEQFF.

The chain links TRBV20-1 to TRBJ1-1; TCRdb outputs TRBD1, but without DNA this stays unchecked. Germline V gives CDR1 DFQATT, CDR2 SNEGSKA (reference sequence). The CDR3 loop spans 15 amino acids. The CDR3 protein is CSAQTGGVLQAEAFF.

CDR3 loop: CASRLSGTTTQYF. The gene calls are TRBV5-4 and TRBJ2-5. Germline V gives CDR1 SGHNT, CDR2 YYREEE (reference sequence). CDR3 size: 13 residues. The whole variable domain, filled in from reference TRBV5-4 and TRBJ2-5, reads ETGVTQSPTHLIKTRGQQVTLRCSSQSGHNTVSWYQQALGQGPQFIFQYYREEENGRGNFPPRFSGLQFPNYSSELNVNALELDDSALYLCASRLSGTTTQYFGPGTRLLVL.

The chain combines TRBV7-9 with TRBJ1-1; lacking DNA, the TRBD1 call made by TCRdb goes unchecked. Germline values: CDR1 SEHNR, CDR2 FQNEAQ (reference sequence). This CDR3 comprises 16 residues. Here the CDR3 reads CASSLASLDRGHKAFF.

The chain employs TRBV4-3 and TRBJ2-1; the TCRdb D gene call, TRBD1, has no DNA to confirm it. The CDR3 runs 14 residues. Germline V CDR1 and CDR2: LGHNA, YSLEER. CDR3 sequence: CASSQDLDSNEQFF.

This chain joins TRBV7-6 and TRBJ2-5; there is no DNA to check the TCRdb D call of TRBD1. Looked up from germline, CDR1 is SGHVS and CDR2 is FNYEAQ. The CDR3 spans 15 residues. CDR3 protein: CASSPTRGVQETQYF.

This rearrangement joins TRBV29-1 to TRBJ1-2. The CDR3 covers 13 residues. Germline V CDR1 and CDR2: SQVTM, ANQGSEA. CDR3 region: CSVEGLGALGYTF.

The chain combines TRBV9 with TRBJ2-2; TCRdb reports TRBD1, a call that lacks DNA to check it against. CDR3 size: 16 residues. Germline V CDR1 and CDR2: SGDLS, YYNGEE. The CDR3 loop is CASSVGQGINTGELFF.

The V and J genes are TRBV5-5 and TRBJ1-2; TCRdb proposes TRBD1, but this gene call is untestable without DNA. Germline V gene lookup returns CDR1 SGHKS and CDR2 YYEKEE (reference sequence). CDR3 length: 17 amino acids. The CDR3 protein is CASSLKSLRGGFYGYTF.

The chain uses TRBV3-1 and TRBJ2-5; TCRdb designates TRBD2, a call that cannot be tested without DNA. This CDR3 region has 14 residues. Per the germline V gene, CDR1 is LGHDT and CDR2 is YNNKEL (reference sequence). CDR3 amino acids: CASSRGQSQETQYF.